The source of this T cell receptor beta chain is a study of CD8+CD57+ T cells in acquired aplastic anemia. Whole-study findings and limits: Statistical testing detected no significant gap in CD8+ Simpson's diversity between patients and controls. Patients and controls shared about 30 CD8+ CDR3 sequences, which appeared highly expressed in patients and within their immunodominant clones.

This clonotype was counted ten times or more. Its antigen is undetermined. According to the study, genomic DNA was the template for TCR beta VDJ and CDR3 profiling. TCRdb passed the reads through MiXCR, listing each CDR3 protein once. The sample lists about 150,000 distinct CDR3 sequences, less than 60% occurring once. Selection for sequencing was limited to patients who had shown CD8+CD57+ cell expansion by flow cytometry. Material: sorted CD4+, CD8+, or CD8+CD57+ T cells (not recorded which) from PBMCs. The TCR comes from a human donor with aplastic anemia.

Written as DNA, the CDR3 is TGTGCCAGCAGCGCCGGACAGGTGACCTACGAGCAGTACTTC. Residues: CASSAGQVTYEQYF. The chain is built from TRBV9 and TRBJ2-7; the match to TRBD1 covers 7 bases. CDR1 is SGDLS and CDR2 is YYNGEE in the germline V gene. The CDR3 consists of 14 residues. The V gene end was trimmed by 3 bases and the J gene end by 2 bases; junction bases not matched to a gene: 5.